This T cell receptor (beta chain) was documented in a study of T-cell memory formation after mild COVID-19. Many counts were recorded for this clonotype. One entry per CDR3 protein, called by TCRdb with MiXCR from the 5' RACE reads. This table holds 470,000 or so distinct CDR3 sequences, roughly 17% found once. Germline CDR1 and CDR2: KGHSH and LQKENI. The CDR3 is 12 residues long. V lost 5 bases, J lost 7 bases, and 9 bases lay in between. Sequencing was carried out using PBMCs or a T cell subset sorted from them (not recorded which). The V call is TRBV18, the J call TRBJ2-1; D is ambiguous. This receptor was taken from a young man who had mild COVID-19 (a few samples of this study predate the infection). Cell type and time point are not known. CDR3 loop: CASSREENEQFF. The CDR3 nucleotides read TGTGCCAGCTCAAGGGAAGAAAATGAGCAGTTCTTC.